A single sample gave rise to the 28 T cell receptor beta chains below, sequenced in a study of cytotoxic CD8 clonotypes in ibrutinib-treated CLL. Method: immunoSEQ multiplex PCR; TCRdb's copy keeps in-frame clones and lacks some. The repertoire holds approximately 53,000 clones, with less than 85% as singletons. The sequencing here drew on PBMCs, taken after 24 months of ibrutinib treatment. The receptors come from a human donor with chronic lymphocytic leukemia.

The J gene is TRBJ2-3, the V gene TRBV11-2, with a tentative D call TRBD2 (6 bases). This CDR3 is 16 amino acids long. Trimming removed 1 base from V and 0 bases from J, with 11 bases in between. Germline loops: CDR1 SGHAT, CDR2 FQNNGV. CDR3 loop: CASSLVSGSSTDTQYF. DNA for the CDR3: TGTGCCAGCAGCTTAGTTAGCGGATCGAGCACAGATACGCAGTATTTT.

This clone is a singleton in its sample. V gene TRBV10-3 combines with J gene TRBJ2-5; D is possibly TRBD2 (7 bases). The germline V gene has CDR1 ENHRY and CDR2 SYGVKD. Trimming cost V 11 bases and J 2 bases, with 15 bases left between them. This CDR3 region has 13 residues. The CDR3 sequence is CAGAGGRQETQYF. The DNA of the CDR3 is TGTGCCGGCGCCGGGGGGCGGCAAGAGACCCAGTACTTC.

The V call is TRBV6-6, the J call TRBJ2-7, with D perhaps being TRBD1 or TRBD2 (5 bases each). CDR1 and CDR2 from the germline V gene are MNHNY and SVGAGI (reference sequence). With 8 bases removed from V and 5 bases from J, the gap between germline ends came to 7 bases. The CDR3 is 10 residues long. As DNA, the CDR3 is TGTGCCAGCGGGACCGACGAGCAGTACTTC. It translates to CASGTDEQYF.

The rearrangement links TRBV19 to TRBJ2-1; 10 bases align to TRBD2. Germline CDR1 reads LNHDA; CDR2 reads SQIVND (reference sequence). The junction had 12 bases not matched to a gene; V was cut back by 6 bases and J by 7 bases. The CDR3 has 16 residues. CDR3 in amino acids: CASRTVGLAPGNEQFF. Here the CDR3 DNA reads TGTGCCAGTAGGACGGTGGGACTAGCGCCGGGGAATGAGCAGTTCTTC. Full variable domain (missing parts from reference TRBV19 and TRBJ2-1): DGGITQSPKYLFRKEGQNVTLSCEQNLNHDAMYWYRQDPGQGLRLIYYSQIVNDFQKGDIAEGYSVSREKKESFPLTVTSAQKNPTAFYLCASRTVGLAPGNEQFFGPGTRLTVL.

The rearrangement joins TRBV13 to TRBJ2-6; weak D call: TRBD2 (7 bases). Trimming pared 1 base from V and 2 bases from J, leaving 9 bases between. Germline V gene lookup returns CDR1 PRHDT and CDR2 FYEKMQ (reference sequence). The CDR3 consists of 16 residues. CDR3 nucleotides: TGTGCCAGCAGCTTAGTCGGGGGGCCTGGGGCCAACGTCCTGACTTTC. It encodes CASSLVGGPGANVLTF.

The gene calls are TRBV19 and TRBJ2-2, with D possibly TRBD2 on 6 matching bases. The CDR3 covers 14 residues. The V gene lost 8 bases and the J gene lost 1 base, with 11 bases spanning the gap. Germline V gene sequence: CDR1 LNHDA, CDR2 SQIVND (reference sequence). For the CDR3, the DNA is TGTGCCAGTGGGAGGAACGTGAACACCGGGGAGCTGTTTTTT. Its protein product is CASGRNVNTGELFF.

Turning to this clone: The sample contains more than one DNA sequence encoding this CDR3. The chain combines TRBV7-2 with TRBJ2-2; D call uncertain. Germline assignment: CDR1 SGHTA and CDR2 FQGNSA. CDR3 length: 13 amino acids. Trimming pared 5 bases from V and 6 bases from J, leaving 10 bases between. In nucleotides, the CDR3 is TGTGCCAGCAGCCCTCCTCGGGCCGGGGAGCTGTTTTTT. Translating gives CASSPPRAGELFF. Based on the CDR3 plus reference TRBV7-2 and TRBJ2-2, the full variable domain is GAGVSQSPSNKVTEKGKDVELRCDPISGHTALYWYRQSLGQGLEFLIYFQGNSAPDKSGLPSDRFSAERTGGSVSTLTIQRTQQEDSAVYLCASSPPRAGELFFGEGSRLTVL.

Only a few counts were recorded for this clone. V is TRBV19 and J is TRBJ1-1, with 9 bases fitting TRBD1. The CDR3 is 14 residues long. Germline loops: CDR1 LNHDA, CDR2 SQIVND (reference sequence). The ends lost 5 bases at V and 2 bases at J; junction bases unmatched: 3. The CDR3 DNA sequence: TGTGCCAGTAGTGGGACAGGGCGTAACACTGAAGCTTTCTTT. This sequence encodes CASSGTGRNTEAFF.

The chain combines TRBV4-3 with TRBJ2-1, with D tentatively TRBD2 (5 bases). CDR3 length: 14 amino acids. Trimming left V 0 bases short and J 6 bases short, with 9 bases between. Per the germline V gene, CDR1 is LGHNA and CDR2 is YSLEER. CDR3 sequence reads: CASSQDSSPNEQFF. The CDR3 nucleotides read TGCGCCAGCAGCCAAGATTCTAGCCCCAATGAGCAGTTCTTC.

This chain uses TRBV6-5 with TRBJ2-1; D remains unclear. CDR1 and CDR2 (germline): MNHEY, SVGAGI. This CDR3 region has 15 residues. V was clipped by 2 bases and J by 4 bases, with 12 bases between them. As DNA, the CDR3 is TGTGCCAGCAGTTACGGCCAACCTTCATACAATGAGCAGTTCTTC. Translation gives CASSYGQPSYNEQFF.

The genes are TRBV18 and TRBJ2-5; tentatively, D is TRBD1 (5 bases). CDR1 and CDR2 (germline): KGHSH, LQKENI. The CDR3 spans 14 residues. V lost 3 bases, J lost 5 bases, and 13 bases lay in between. CDR3 region: CASSPGWGRETQYF. The CDR3 DNA reads TGTGCCAGCTCACCCGGTTGGGGCAGGGAGACCCAGTACTTC.

The chain links TRBV27 to TRBJ2-1; weak D call: TRBD2 (6 bases). The CDR3 is made up of 14 amino acids. V was shortened by 8 bases and J by 7 bases, with 18 bases between the two germline ends. Germline V gene sequence: CDR1 MNHEY, CDR2 SMNVEV (reference sequence). CDR3 bases: TGTGCCAGCGCCTTGTGGATTGGGGGGAATGAGCAGTTCTTC. It codes for CASALWIGGNEQFF.

V gene TRBV6-5 combines with J gene TRBJ1-5; D may be TRBD1 (5 bases). The germline V gene encodes CDR1 MNHEY and CDR2 SVGAGI. CDR3 size: 15 residues. V lost 2 bases to trimming and J lost 2 bases, with 10 bases between them. CDR3 sequence (DNA): TGTGCCAGCAGTTACCTCCGGGACGGCAATCAGCCCCAGCATTTT. It is translated as CASSYLRDGNQPQHF.

The V call is TRBV7-3, the J call TRBJ2-2; TRBD2 matches 7 bases. CDR1 and CDR2 (germline): SGHTA, FQGTGA. This CDR3 has 13 residues. The V and J ends lost 5 bases and 6 bases, in that order; junction bases with no gene match: 3. Here the CDR3 DNA reads TGTGCCAGCAGCGCGACTAGCCCCGGGGAGCTGTTTTTT. Its translation is CASSATSPGELFF.

The genes are TRBV9 and TRBJ2-1; 9 positions match TRBD2. The CDR3 consists of 13 residues. J was trimmed by 14 bases and V by 3 bases; bases with no gene match: 9. Germline V gene lookup returns CDR1 SGDLS and CDR2 YYNGEE. CDR3 residues: CASSAHNSGSEFF. CDR3 sequence (DNA): TGTGCCAGCAGCGCCCACAATAGCGGGAGCGAGTTCTTC.

The V call is TRBV6-5, the J call TRBJ2-5, with TRBD2 matching over 14 bases. Germline V gene data show CDR1 as MNHEY and CDR2 as SVGAGI. The CDR3 is made up of 16 amino acids. The ends lost 0 bases at V and 4 bases at J; junction bases unmatched: 1. Here the CDR3 DNA reads TGTGCCAGCAGTTACTCTGGGACTAGCGGGAGAGAGACCCAGTACTTC. Its protein is CASSYSGTSGRETQYF.

This clone was found once. The chain recombines TRBV27 with TRBJ2-7, with a possible D match to TRBD2 (7 bases). Germline CDR1 reads MNHEY; CDR2 reads SMNVEV (reference sequence). V lost 3 bases to trimming and J lost 1 base, with 19 bases between them. This CDR3 comprises 17 residues. The CDR3 protein is CASSFGGPERISYEQYF. Here the CDR3 DNA reads TGTGCCAGCAGTTTCGGGGGGCCGGAGCGGATTTCCTACGAGCAGTACTTC.

This clone showed up just once. The rearrangement joins TRBV2 to TRBJ2-1; perhaps D is TRBD1 or TRBD2 (5 bases each). Trimming took off 6 bases at V and 6 bases at J, with 18 bases between the two ends. The CDR3 runs to 15 residues. Germline V CDR1 and CDR2: SNHLY, FYNNEI. Here the CDR3 reads CASRDPGRVFNEQFF. The DNA for the CDR3 is TGTGCCAGCAGGGATCCGGGACGTGTTTTCAATGAGCAGTTCTTC.

The V gene is TRBV7-6, the J gene TRBJ2-3; D unclear. V gave up 5 bases and J gave up 1 base, with 13 bases separating them. Germline CDR1 and CDR2: SGHVS and FNYEAQ. CDR3 length: 15 amino acids. The CDR3 coding sequence is TGTGCCAGCAGCCCGATAAGCTGGGGCACAGATACGCAGTATTTT. Protein product: CASSPISWGTDTQYF.

The chain has TRBV11-2 and TRBJ1-2; D remains ambiguous. V lost 7 bases to trimming and J lost 2 bases, with 11 bases between them. The CDR3 covers 13 residues. Germline loops: CDR1 SGHAT, CDR2 FQNNGV. The CDR3 DNA reads as TGTGCCAGCACCAGAGACAAGAACTATGGCTACACCTTC. Translated: CASTRDKNYGYTF.

V is TRBV7-2 and J is TRBJ2-5, with D perhaps matching TRBD2 (7 bases). V lost 4 bases and J 1 base, leaving 16 bases between the germline ends. This CDR3 is 16 amino acids long. CDR1 and CDR2 (germline): SGHTA, FQGNSA. The CDR3 nucleotides read TGTGCCAGCAGCTCCCCGGGGGGCATCTTCCAAGAGACCCAGTACTTC. This gives the protein CASSSPGGIFQETQYF. The whole variable domain, filled in from reference TRBV7-2 and TRBJ2-5, reads GAGVSQSPSNKVTEKGKDVELRCDPISGHTALYWYRQSLGQGLEFLIYFQGNSAPDKSGLPSDRFSAERTGGSVSTLTIQRTQQEDSAVYLCASSSPGGIFQETQYFGPGTRLLVL.

The genes are TRBV5-1 and TRBJ1-1; D is possibly TRBD1 (6 bases). Germline V lookup: CDR1 SGHRS, CDR2 YFSETQ. Trimming left V 6 bases short and J 0 bases short, with 12 bases between. This CDR3 has 14 amino acids. The CDR3 loop is CASTVDSLNTEAFF. Written as DNA, the CDR3 is TGCGCCAGCACCGTGGACAGTTTGAACACTGAAGCTTTCTTT.

The rearrangement uses TRBV6-1 and TRBJ2-7; maybe TRBD2 (6 bases). CDR3 length equals 15 residues. The V gene lost 0 bases and the J gene lost 3 bases, with 12 bases spanning the gap. Per germline, CDR1 MNHNS and CDR2 SASEGT. The chain's CDR3 is CASSEALGLDYEQYF. The CDR3 DNA sequence: TGTGCCAGCAGTGAAGCGCTGGGACTTGACTACGAGCAGTACTTC.

The chain uses TRBV23-1 and TRBJ1-5; D might be TRBD1 (5 bases). TRBV23-1 is recorded as an ORF, its role being uncertain. This CDR3 region has 14 residues. The V end lost 4 bases, the J end lost 5 bases, and 12 bases lay between the germline ends. The CDR3 region is CASSPTVADQPQHF. CDR3 nucleotides: TGCGCCAGCAGTCCGACAGTGGCAGATCAGCCCCAGCATTTT.

This clone was counted only a few times. The rearrangement uses TRBV15 and TRBJ1-3; D unclear. The CDR3 totals 15 residues. The V gene's germline CDR1 is LNHNV and CDR2 YYDKDF (reference sequence). V lost 7 bases and J lost 4, with 17 bases in between. CDR3 coding DNA: TGTGCCACCACTCCCGAGCCGTCGGTGGGAAACACCATATATTTT. This codes for CATTPEPSVGNTIYF.

J is TRBJ2-5 and V is TRBV16, with 10 nucleotides matching TRBD2. This CDR3 is 16 amino acids long. CDR1 is KGHSY, CDR2 FQNENV, per germline. V trimming: 1 base; J trimming: 1 base; junction bases outside the gene matches: 3. CDR3 in DNA: TGTGCCAGCAGCCAATTTCAGCGGGAGGGCCAAGAGACCCAGTACTTC. Protein sequence: CASSQFQREGQETQYF.

This sequence joins TRBV11-2 and TRBJ2-2; 7 bases map to TRBD1. This CDR3 is built from 15 residues. The J segment lost 6 bases and the V segment lost 5 bases, leaving 9 bases of the junction unmatched. CDR1 is SGHAT and CDR2 is FQNNGV in the germline V gene. The CDR3 sequence is CASSAPGQSAGELFF. The CDR3 nucleotides read TGTGCCAGCAGCGCCCCGGGACAGAGCGCCGGGGAGCTGTTTTTT.

This clone was detected only a few times. The chain is built from TRBV19 and TRBJ1-1, with D possibly being TRBD1 (6 bases). V lost 7 bases and J 3 bases, leaving 12 bases between the germline ends. In germline, CDR1 is LNHDA, CDR2 SQIVND (reference sequence). This CDR3 has 13 amino acids. For the CDR3, the DNA is TGTGCCAGTAAGAATAGGGGGGACACTGAAGCTTTCTTT. As protein: CASKNRGDTEAFF.